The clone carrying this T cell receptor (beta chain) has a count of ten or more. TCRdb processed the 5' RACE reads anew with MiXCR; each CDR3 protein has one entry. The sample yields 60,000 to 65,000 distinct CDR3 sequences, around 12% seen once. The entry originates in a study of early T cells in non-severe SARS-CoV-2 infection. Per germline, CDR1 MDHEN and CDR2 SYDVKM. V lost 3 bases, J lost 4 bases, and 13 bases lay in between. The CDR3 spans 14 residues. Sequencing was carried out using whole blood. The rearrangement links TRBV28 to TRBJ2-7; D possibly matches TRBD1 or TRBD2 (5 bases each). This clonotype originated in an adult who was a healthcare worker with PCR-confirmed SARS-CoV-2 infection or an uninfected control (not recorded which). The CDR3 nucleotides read TGTGCCAGCAGTTTGAGGGGTAGGACGTACGAGCAGTACTTC. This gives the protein CASSLRGRTYEQYF.